This T cell receptor beta chain came from a study of T cell clones after liver transplantation. Overall study context: Post-transplant blood was tracked for graft-donor-reactive T cell clones identified in a pre-transplant mixed lymphocyte reaction.

There are 15 residues in the CDR3. V lost 4 bases to trimming and J lost 1 base, with 11 bases between them. Germline loops: CDR1 MNHNS, CDR2 SASEGT. Only one count was recorded for this clone. The antigen remains unidentified. Study conclusions and caveats: Donor-reactive sequences fell more than third party-reactive ones, suggesting partial deletion.

Using immunoSEQ multiplex PCR, the repertoire was profiled, and TCRdb retains in-frame clones only, with some absent. The sample yields some 61,000 clones, less than 75% seen once. This rearrangement joins TRBV6-1 to TRBJ1-5; D gene uncertain. The source of this sequence is a human patient who received a liver transplant. T cells may partly derive from the graft donor. Source: CD4+ T cells from blood, taken at the 22-month timepoint. The CDR3 DNA is TGTGCCAGCAGTGTATACCGGGTAAGCAATCAGCCCCAGCATTTT. This codes for CASSVYRVSNQPQHF.